This T cell receptor (beta chain) was recorded in a study of T cell repertoires in cytomegalovirus infection. The sample holds many counts of this clonotype. V shed 5 bases and J 3 bases; nucleotides not matched to a gene: 4. The CDR3 spans 13 residues. The V gene's germline CDR1 is SGHTA and CDR2 FQGNSA. TCRdb analysed the reads with MiXCR anew, one entry per CDR3 protein. The sample consists of under 200,000 distinct CDR3 sequences, 8% to 10% of them appearing once. Sequenced material: PBMCs. This receptor was taken from a human donor in good health (CMV status not recorded). Some clones in this sample may be carry-over from other donors' samples. The rearrangement links TRBV7-2 to TRBJ2-7, with 7 bases fitting TRBD1. The CDR3 DNA reads TGTGCCAGCAGCGGGGGACAGAACTACGAGCAGTACTTC. Translation gives CASSGGQNYEQYF.